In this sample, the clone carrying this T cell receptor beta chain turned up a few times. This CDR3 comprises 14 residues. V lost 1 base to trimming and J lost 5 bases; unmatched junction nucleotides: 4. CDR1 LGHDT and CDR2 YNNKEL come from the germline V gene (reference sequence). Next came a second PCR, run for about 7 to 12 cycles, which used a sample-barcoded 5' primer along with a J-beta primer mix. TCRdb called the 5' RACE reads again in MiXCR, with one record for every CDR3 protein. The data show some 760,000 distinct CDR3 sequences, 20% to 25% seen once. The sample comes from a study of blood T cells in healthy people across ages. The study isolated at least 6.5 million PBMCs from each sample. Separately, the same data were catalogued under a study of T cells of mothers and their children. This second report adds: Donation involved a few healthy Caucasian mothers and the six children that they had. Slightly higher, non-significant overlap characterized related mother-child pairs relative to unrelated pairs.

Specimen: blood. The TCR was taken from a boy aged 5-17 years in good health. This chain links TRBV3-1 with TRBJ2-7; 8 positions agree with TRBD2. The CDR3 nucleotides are TGTGCCAGCAGCCAAGCGGGAGGGCTCAACGAGCAGTACTTC. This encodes CASSQAGGLNEQYF.